Below are 3 T cell receptor beta chains sequenced from a single sample in a study of blood T cell repertoires in COVID-19. The data were produced by immunoSEQ multiplex PCR, yet TCRdb's version contains in-frame clones alone and is incomplete. The repertoire holds roughly 300,000 clones, about nine tenths seen once, with approximately 2.1% in the top ten. The sample comprised peripheral blood. Receptors originate from a woman in her 30s with COVID-19, enrolled during active disease.

This chain uses TRBV25-1 with TRBJ2-2; no reliable D call. The CDR3 runs to 13 residues. The V end was cut by 4 bases, the J end by 5 bases, with 8 bases between. CDR1 MGHDK and CDR2 SYGVNS come from the germline V gene. The chain's CDR3 is CASSATVTGELFF. The CDR3 DNA reads as TGTGCCAGCAGTGCCACAGTTACCGGGGAGCTGTTTTTT.

The chain joins TRBV7-8 to TRBJ2-7; TRBD2 might be the D (5 bases). CDR3 length: 15 amino acids. The V end lost 1 base, the J end lost 1 base, and 11 bases lay between the germline ends. Per the germline V gene, CDR1 is SGHVS and CDR2 is FQNEAQ. CDR3 sequence reads: CASSLGQRGSYEQYF. CDR3 DNA: TGTGCCAGCAGCTTAGGCCAGCGCGGGTCCTACGAGCAGTACTTC.

The chain has TRBV5-6 and TRBJ2-1, with TRBD1 matching 10 bases. Trimming at V came to 3 bases and at J to 8 bases, leaving 11 bases not matched to a gene. Germline lookup yields CDR1 SGHDT and CDR2 YYEEEE. CDR3 length equals 16 residues. Here the CDR3 DNA reads TGTGCCAGCAGCTCGGGTTTGGGACAGGGGAAGGATGAGCAGTTCTTC. Encoded protein: CASSSGLGQGKDEQFF. The whole variable domain, remainder taken from reference TRBV5-6 and TRBJ2-1, is DAGVTQSPTHLIKTRGQQVTLRCSPKSGHDTVSWYQQALGQGPQFIFQYYEEEERQRGNFPDRFSGHQFPNYSSELNVNALLLGDSALYLCASSSGLGQGKDEQFFGPGTRLTVL.